Following are 15 T cell receptor beta chains from one sample sequenced in a study of human T cells and chemical hapten exposure. Described time point: patch test 2, 6 weeks after DPC sensitization. The sample's treatment: therapeutic diphenylcyclopropenone sensitization with weekly scalp DPC. MiXCR, applied by TCRdb to the RACE reads, yields one record per CDR3 protein. The sample shows approximately 69,000 distinct CDR3 sequences, 9% to 12% of them seen only once. The sequencing used whole blood, collected in connection with sensitization to the hapten diphenylcyclopropenone (DPC). The receptor source for this set is a woman aged 50 to 60 with alopecia areata. Some clones in this sample may be carry-over from other donors' samples.

This clonotype has just a few counts. The CDR3 bases are TGTGCCTGGATTATGGCAGGGGCAGATACGCAGTATTTT. Amino acids: CAWIMAGADTQYF. This chain uses TRBV30 with TRBJ2-3; TRBD1 might be the D (6 bases). The CDR3 is 13 residues long. The V end was cut by 4 bases, the J end by 4 bases, with 12 bases between. Per germline, CDR1 GTSNPN and CDR2 SVGIG (reference sequence).

The V call is TRBV3-1, the J call TRBJ1-1; no firm D call. Per germline, CDR1 LGHDT and CDR2 YNNKEL (reference sequence). V lost 4 bases, J lost 4 bases, and 19 bases lay in between. The CDR3 runs to 16 residues. CDR3 in DNA: TGTGCCAGCAGCCCCCCACGGAGGCTGGCTGGCACTGAAGCTTTCTTT. This sequence encodes CASSPPRRLAGTEAFF.

This clonotype was detected ten times or more. V is TRBV20-1 and J is TRBJ2-1; 7 bases map to TRBD1. The V gene end was trimmed by 5 bases and the J gene end by 5 bases; junction bases not matched to a gene: 15. This CDR3 has 16 residues. The germline CDR1 and CDR2 sequences are DFQATT and SNEGSKA (reference sequence). Here the CDR3 DNA reads TGCAGTGCTTTCTATCGGTCCGGGACAGCGAACAATGAGCAGTTCTTC. Translation gives CSAFYRSGTANNEQFF.

The chain recombines TRBV14 with TRBJ2-5; TRBD2 might be the D (5 bases). The CDR3 spans 16 residues. Trimming took off 0 bases at V and 5 bases at J, with 16 bases between the two ends. Per germline, CDR1 SGHDN and CDR2 FVKESK. The CDR3 loop reads CASSQEIRTRRETQYF. The CDR3 nucleotides are TGTGCCAGCAGCCAAGAAATAAGAACTAGACGGGAGACCCAGTACTTC.

This clonotype was picked up many times. The genes are TRBV4-2 and TRBJ1-6; TRBD1 might be the D (6 bases). This CDR3 spans 17 amino acids. Deletions cut 0 bases from V and 4 bases from J, with 13 bases between. In germline, CDR1 is LGHNA, CDR2 YNFKEQ. The CDR3 protein is CASSQDLRTEYNSPLHF. Written as DNA, the CDR3 is TGTGCCAGCAGCCAAGATCTACGGACAGAGTATAATTCACCCCTCCACTTT.

The V call is TRBV4-2, the J call TRBJ2-2; no firm D call. The V gene's germline CDR1 is LGHNA and CDR2 YNFKEQ. The CDR3 totals 13 residues. V lost 6 bases to trimming and J lost 7 bases, with 12 bases between them. The CDR3 DNA sequence: TGTGCCAGCAGGAGCGATGGGGACGGGGAGCTGTTTTTT. It specifies CASRSDGDGELFF.

The rearrangement uses TRBV11-2 and TRBJ2-7, with 14 nucleotides matching TRBD2. With 7 bases clipped from V and 1 base from J, the junction kept 6 bases outside the gene matches. This CDR3 is built from 16 residues. The germline CDR1 and CDR2 sequences are SGHAT and FQNNGV. CDR3 residues: CASIPGTSGSSYEQYF. The CDR3 nucleotides are TGTGCCAGCATCCCTGGGACTAGCGGGAGTTCCTACGAGCAGTACTTC.

This clonotype was observed a handful of times. V is TRBV6-5 and J is TRBJ2-1; 10 bases line up with TRBD2. The V gene's germline CDR1 is MNHEY and CDR2 SVGAGI. Losses at the gene ends were 6 bases for V and 6 bases for J; bases not matched to a gene: 5. This CDR3 spans 14 amino acids. This chain's CDR3 is CASRPSGSINEQFF. As DNA, the CDR3 is TGTGCCAGCAGACCTAGCGGGAGCATCAATGAGCAGTTCTTC.

The chain links TRBV7-2 to TRBJ1-6; 10 bases are a match to TRBD1. Trimming cost V 5 bases and J 5 bases; bases outside gene matches: 6. CDR1 SGHTA and CDR2 FQGNSA come from the germline V gene. The CDR3 has 16 amino acids. CDR3 sequence (DNA): TGTGCCAGCAGCCGGGACAGGGGATTCGATAATTCACCCCTCCACTTT. Amino acids: CASSRDRGFDNSPLHF.

Relative to its sample, this clonotype is medium-sized. CDR3 protein: CSARDAQTQNYGYTF. CDR3 nucleotides: TGCAGTGCTAGAGATGCGCAGACACAGAACTATGGCTACACCTTC. This rearrangement joins TRBV20-1 to TRBJ1-2; D not resolved. V was pared by 0 bases and J by 2 bases, with 13 bases between. There are 15 residues in the CDR3. Germline-derived CDR1 and CDR2 are DFQATT and SNEGSKA (reference sequence).

This clonotype was recorded many times. J is TRBJ2-7 and V is TRBV10-3, with 10 bases lining up with TRBD2. V lost 5 bases and J lost 5; bases outside the gene matches: 12. The V gene's germline CDR1 is ENHRY and CDR2 SYGVKD. CDR3 size: 16 residues. CDR3 DNA: TGTGCCATCAGTATCCTAGCGGGAGCGCTTGGCCACGAGCAGTACTTC. Its protein product is CAISILAGALGHEQYF.

This clonotype occurred a few times. V and J are TRBV12-3 or TRBV12-4 and TRBJ1-2; D remains ambiguous. The CDR3 contains 14 residues. V shed 7 bases and J shed 2 bases, with 14 bases lying between them. This CDR3 is CASTHRVYNYGYTF. CDR3 nucleotides: TGTGCCAGCACTCACCGGGTCTACAACTATGGCTACACCTTC.

This chain links TRBV20-1 with TRBJ2-7; D unclear. CDR1 DFQATT and CDR2 SNEGSKA come from the germline V gene (reference sequence). V gave up 3 bases and J gave up 0 bases, with 9 bases separating them. The CDR3 loop spans 13 amino acids. In DNA form, the CDR3 reads TGCAGTGCTAGGAGGACGGCCTCCTACGAGCAGTACTTC. This encodes CSARRTASYEQYF.

This clonotype appeared a few times. The CDR3 nucleotides read TGCAGTGCTAGAGACCCGAGGGACCAAGAGACCCAGTACTTC. The encoded protein is CSARDPRDQETQYF. The V call is TRBV20-1, the J call TRBJ2-5, with a possible D match to TRBD2 (5 bases). Trimming took 0 bases from V and 0 from J, leaving 8 bases between them. Germline V gene data show CDR1 as DFQATT and CDR2 as SNEGSKA (reference sequence). The CDR3 runs 14 residues.

This clonotype has a handful of counts. V gene TRBV3-1 combines with J gene TRBJ2-7; D gene unclear. Per germline, CDR1 LGHDT and CDR2 YNNKEL (reference sequence). CDR3 length: 13 residues. V lost 4 bases, J lost 2 bases, and 9 bases lay in between. In DNA form, the CDR3 reads TGTGCCAGCAGCCCTACGGTTGCCTACGAGCAGTACTTC. Translation: CASSPTVAYEQYF.